One sample yielded the 7 T cell receptor beta chains listed below, sequenced in a study of blood T cells in healthy people across ages. A second PCR, run for roughly 6 to 11 cycles, used a sample-barcoded 5' primer plus a J-beta primer mix. MiXCR was run by TCRdb on the 5' RACE reads, yielding one entry per CDR3 protein. The data contain about 1.4 million distinct CDR3 sequences, around 59% of them seen just once; the ten biggest clones take up 5% to 7%. The specimen was blood. These receptors were collected from a man younger than 35 in good health.

The chain is built from TRBV20-1 and TRBJ2-5; 12 nucleotides line up with TRBD1. V lost 7 bases to trimming and J lost 5 bases; unmatched junction nucleotides: 8. Germline CDR1 is DFQATT and CDR2 is SNEGSKA (reference sequence). The CDR3 consists of 14 residues. The CDR3 here is CSGGTGGELETQYF. CDR3 bases: TGCAGTGGTGGGACAGGGGGCGAGTTGGAGACCCAGTACTTC.

The CDR3 spells CASRPIWGADTQYF. The CDR3, as DNA: TGTGCCAGCCGACCGATCTGGGGCGCAGATACGCAGTATTTT. The chain joins TRBV6-6 to TRBJ2-3, with D possibly TRBD1 on 5 matching bases. CDR3 length: 14 residues. V was cut by 8 bases and J by 4 bases, with 16 bases left in between. Looked up from germline, CDR1 is MNHNY and CDR2 is SVGAGI (reference sequence).

The CDR3 region has the DNA TGTGCCAGCAGCCCCCTTGGAATAGCGGGAGTTCGGCATGAGCAGTTCTTC. Translating it yields CASSPLGIAGVRHEQFF. The chain combines TRBV7-9 with TRBJ2-1; 9 positions match TRBD2. There are 17 residues in the CDR3. Germline V lookup: CDR1 SEHNR, CDR2 FQNEAQ (reference sequence). J gave up 8 bases and V 5 bases, and 16 bases lay outside the gene matches.

The genes are TRBV12-3 or TRBV12-4 and TRBJ1-1; D is uncertain. V was trimmed by 5 bases and J by 3 bases, leaving 13 bases between them. The CDR3 has 14 amino acids. The CDR3 is CASSVGLGDTEAFF. The CDR3 DNA reads TGTGCCAGCAGTGTTGGACTAGGTGACACTGAAGCTTTCTTT.

The chain carries TRBV2 and TRBJ2-5, with 11 positions matching TRBD1. CDR1 is SNHLY and CDR2 is FYNNEI in the germline V gene. V trimming: 7 bases; J trimming: 5 bases; junction bases outside the gene matches: 12. This CDR3 region has 16 residues. The CDR3 spells CASNRDRGLIGETQYF. CDR3 nucleotide sequence: TGTGCCAGCAATCGGGACAGGGGGTTAATAGGGGAGACCCAGTACTTC.

The chain carries TRBV6-2 or TRBV6-3 and TRBJ2-5; 7 nucleotides match TRBD1. The J call is uncertain, as TRBJ2-7 better fits the DNA end. The CDR3 runs 16 residues. Germline CDR1 reads MNHEY; CDR2 reads SVGEGT. The CDR3 sequence is CASSRKGHTGDYEQYF. CDR3 in DNA: TGTGCCAGCAGCCGAAAAGGCCATACAGGGGACTACGAGCAGTACTTC.

This clonotype was seen more than once but under ten times. The chain recombines TRBV5-1 with TRBJ2-7; D remains ambiguous. The germline CDR1 and CDR2 sequences are SGHRS and YFSETQ. The V gene lost 0 bases and the J gene lost 3 bases, with 10 bases spanning the gap. CDR3 length: 14 amino acids. The CDR3 coding sequence is TGCGCCAGCAGCTTGGATGGCGTCGTCTACGAGCAGTACTTC. Residues: CASSLDGVVYEQYF.